This T cell receptor beta chain was captured by sequencing in a study of Graves' ophthalmopathy and Graves' hyperthyroidism. Overall study findings and caveats: Distinction of ophthalmopathy from stable hyperthyroidism by a 13-signature model reached approximately 88% sensitivity and 81.08% specificity. A majority of expanded thyroid clonotypes exceeding 0.001 frequency were likewise present in blood.

Patients were diagnosed from clinical symptoms, serum thyroxine, TRAb, thyroid ultrasound and orbital computed tomography. Looked up from germline, CDR1 is MDHEN and CDR2 is SYDVKM. Trimming removed 2 bases from V and 6 bases from J, with 14 bases in between. The CDR3 spans 15 residues. TCR beta CDR3 regions were amplified from RNA transcripts. HTBI-primed RT-PCR formed the first round, and a multiplex PCR formed the second. Using its own MiXCR run on the multiplex PCR reads, TCRdb lists one record per CDR3 protein. The sample holds some 370,000 distinct CDR3 sequences, approximately 17% seen once. This clonotype came up many times. Antigen: not known.

The source material was peripheral blood. This receptor was taken from an adult woman with stable Graves' hyperthyroidism. The V and J genes are TRBV28 and TRBJ1-5; D uncertain. CDR3 sequence reads: CASSLRERYGQPQHF. The DNA for the CDR3 is TGTGCCAGCAGTTTACGGGAGCGGTACGGTCAGCCCCAGCATTTT.